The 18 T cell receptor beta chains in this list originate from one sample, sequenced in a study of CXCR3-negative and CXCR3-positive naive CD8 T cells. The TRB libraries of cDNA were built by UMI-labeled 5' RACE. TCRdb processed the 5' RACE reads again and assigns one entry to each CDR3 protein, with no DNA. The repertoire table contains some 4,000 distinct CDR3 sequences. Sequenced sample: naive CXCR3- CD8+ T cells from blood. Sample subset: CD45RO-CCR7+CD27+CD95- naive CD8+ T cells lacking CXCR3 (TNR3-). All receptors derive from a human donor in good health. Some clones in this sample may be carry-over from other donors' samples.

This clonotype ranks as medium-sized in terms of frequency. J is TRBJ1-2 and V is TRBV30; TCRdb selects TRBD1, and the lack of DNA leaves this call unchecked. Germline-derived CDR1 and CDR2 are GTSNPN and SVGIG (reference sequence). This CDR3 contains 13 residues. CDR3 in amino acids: CAWSVVGGYGYTF.

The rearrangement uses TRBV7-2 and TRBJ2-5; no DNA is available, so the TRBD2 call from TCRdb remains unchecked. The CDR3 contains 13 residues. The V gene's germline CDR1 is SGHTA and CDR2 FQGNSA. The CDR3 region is CASSPRVWETQYF.

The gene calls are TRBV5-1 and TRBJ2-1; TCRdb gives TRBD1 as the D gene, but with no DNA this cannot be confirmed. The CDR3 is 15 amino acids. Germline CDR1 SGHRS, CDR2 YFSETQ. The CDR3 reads CASSLGQVSYNEQFF.

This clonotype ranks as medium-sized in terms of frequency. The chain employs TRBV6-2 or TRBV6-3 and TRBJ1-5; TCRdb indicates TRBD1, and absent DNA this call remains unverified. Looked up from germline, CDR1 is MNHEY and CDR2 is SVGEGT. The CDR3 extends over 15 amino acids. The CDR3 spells CASSPDRAPRQPQHF.

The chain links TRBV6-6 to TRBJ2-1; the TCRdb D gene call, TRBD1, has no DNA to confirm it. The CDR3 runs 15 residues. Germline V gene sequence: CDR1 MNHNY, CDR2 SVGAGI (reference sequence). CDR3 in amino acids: CASRPHRDTDNEQFF.

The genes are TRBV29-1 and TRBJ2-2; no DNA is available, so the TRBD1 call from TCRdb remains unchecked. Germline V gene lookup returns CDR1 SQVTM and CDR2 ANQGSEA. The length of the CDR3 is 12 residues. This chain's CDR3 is CSVPGNTGELFF.

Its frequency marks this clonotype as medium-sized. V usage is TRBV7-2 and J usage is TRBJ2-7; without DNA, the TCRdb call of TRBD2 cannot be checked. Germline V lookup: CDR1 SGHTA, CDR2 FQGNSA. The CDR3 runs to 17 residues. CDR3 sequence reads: CASSLYPRGAGSYEQYF.

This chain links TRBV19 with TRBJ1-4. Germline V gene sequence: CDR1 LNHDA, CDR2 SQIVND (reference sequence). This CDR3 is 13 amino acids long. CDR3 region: CASLGRTNEKLFF.

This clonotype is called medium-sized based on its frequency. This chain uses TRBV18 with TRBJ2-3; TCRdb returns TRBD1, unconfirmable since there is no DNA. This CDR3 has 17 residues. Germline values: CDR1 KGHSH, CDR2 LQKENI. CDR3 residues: CASSPRRVGTGTDTQYF.

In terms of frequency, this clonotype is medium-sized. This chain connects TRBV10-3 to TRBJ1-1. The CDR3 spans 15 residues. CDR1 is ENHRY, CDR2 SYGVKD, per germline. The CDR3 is CAISEEGRLNTEAFF.

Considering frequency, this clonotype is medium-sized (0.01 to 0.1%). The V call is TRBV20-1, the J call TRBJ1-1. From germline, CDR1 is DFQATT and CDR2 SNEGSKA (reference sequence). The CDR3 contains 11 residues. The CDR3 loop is CSARQNTEAFF.

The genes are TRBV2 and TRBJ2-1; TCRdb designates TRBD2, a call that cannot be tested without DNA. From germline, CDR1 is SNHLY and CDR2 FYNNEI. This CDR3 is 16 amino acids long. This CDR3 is CASRGTGWSSYNEQFF.

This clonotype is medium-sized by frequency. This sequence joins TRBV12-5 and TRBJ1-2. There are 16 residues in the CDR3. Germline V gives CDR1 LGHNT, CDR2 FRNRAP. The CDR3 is CASGLVREISNYGYTF. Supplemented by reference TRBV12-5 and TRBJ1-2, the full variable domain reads DARVTQTPRHKVTEMGQEVTMRCQPILGHNTVFWYRQTMMQGLELLAYFRNRAPLDDSGMPKDRFSAEMPDATLATLKIQPSEPRDSAVYFCASGLVREISNYGYTFGSGTRLTVV.

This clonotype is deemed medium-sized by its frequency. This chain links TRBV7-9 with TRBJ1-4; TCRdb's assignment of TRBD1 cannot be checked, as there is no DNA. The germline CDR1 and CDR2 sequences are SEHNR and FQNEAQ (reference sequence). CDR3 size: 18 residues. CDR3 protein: CASSPTGQGVWTNEKLFF.

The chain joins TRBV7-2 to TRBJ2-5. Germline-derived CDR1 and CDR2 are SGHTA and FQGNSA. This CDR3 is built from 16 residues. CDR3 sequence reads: CASSLALAGPQETQYF.

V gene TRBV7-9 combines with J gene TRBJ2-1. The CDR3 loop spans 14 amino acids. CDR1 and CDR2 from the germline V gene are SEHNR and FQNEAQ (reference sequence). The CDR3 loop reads CASSEGPFRHEQFF.

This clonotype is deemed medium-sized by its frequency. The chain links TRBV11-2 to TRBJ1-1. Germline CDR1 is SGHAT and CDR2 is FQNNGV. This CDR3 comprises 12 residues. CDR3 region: CASSWVGTEAFF.

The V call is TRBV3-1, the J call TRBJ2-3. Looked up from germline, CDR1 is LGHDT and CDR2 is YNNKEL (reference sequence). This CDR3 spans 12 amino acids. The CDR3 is CASKGLVDTQYF.